This TCR beta chain was profiled in a study of cytomegalovirus exposure and HLA in healthy donors. Turning to the study itself: The 120 validation repertoires used the same platform as the approximately 700 first-cohort repertoires (as reported by a later analysis). General study points: Most TCR sequences were rare, but some public TCRs occurred in many donors. A few CMV-associated chains were confirmed in vitro to be specific for CMV antigens. Altogether, 160 or so TCR beta chains were recorded as cytomegalovirus-associated.

V was trimmed by 6 bases and J by 1 base, leaving 19 bases between them. The CDR3 is 16 residues long. Germline CDR1 reads SGHDT; CDR2 reads YYEEEE. Turning to this clone: The target antigen is unknown.

TCRdb's table, derived via immunoSEQ multiplex PCR, lists solely in-frame clones and lacks some. This sample has roughly 260,000 clones, with 90% found just once. The receptor was isolated from a woman aged 18-29 years in good health and CMV-seronegative. The rearrangement uses TRBV5-6 and TRBJ1-2, with D unclear. Sequencing was carried out using PBMCs. The CDR3 nucleotides are TGTGCCAGCACCCTTCGGGTAATTCGAGATAACTATGGCTACACCTTC. Amino acids: CASTLRVIRDNYGYTF.